Below, 19 T cell receptor beta chains from the same sample are listed, as sequenced in a study of blood T cell repertoires in COVID-19 (dated by TCRdb to the early 2020s). Library generation was performed with the immunoSEQ multiplex PCR assay. The immuneACCESS repertoire file appears here via TCRdb, limited to in-frame rearrangements. These files lack a portion of the clones; in checked studies, under half of the deficit traces to unresolved V genes, and the cause of the others is not known. The sample records under 300,000 clones, about 91% of which are singletons. The ten largest clones add up to 4% to 5% of the sample. The sample was peripheral blood. These receptors were collected from a woman between 40 and 50 years old who had recovered from COVID-19.

This clone was seen once. The chain employs TRBV5-4 and TRBJ1-2; 11 bases are a match to TRBD1. This CDR3 contains 16 residues. The germline CDR1 and CDR2 sequences are SGHNT and YYREEE (reference sequence). V lost 4 bases and J lost 5; bases outside the gene matches: 10. The CDR3 loop reads CASSPGGTGGGYGYTF. As DNA, the CDR3 is TGTGCCAGCAGCCCAGGGGGGACAGGGGGTGGGTATGGCTACACCTTC.

The J gene is TRBJ1-2, the V gene TRBV5-1; 9 bases map to TRBD1. This CDR3 contains 12 residues. V was pared by 4 bases and J by 7 bases, with 2 bases of the junction left unmatched. Germline CDR1 is SGHRS and CDR2 is YFSETQ. The CDR3 reads CASSTDRGGYTF. As DNA, the CDR3 is TGCGCCAGCAGCACGGACAGGGGTGGCTACACCTTC.

J is TRBJ2-1 and V is TRBV19; 9 bases fit TRBD2. With V trimmed by 4 bases and J by 8 bases, 3 bases remained unmatched. Germline lookup yields CDR1 LNHDA and CDR2 SQIVND (reference sequence). CDR3 length equals 13 residues. CDR3 DNA: TGTGCCAGTAGTACCCGGACTAGCGATGAGCAGTTCTTC. This translates into CASSTRTSDEQFF. The variable domain in full, with the rest retrieved from reference TRBV19 and TRBJ2-1, is DGGITQSPKYLFRKEGQNVTLSCEQNLNHDAMYWYRQDPGQGLRLIYYSQIVNDFQKGDIAEGYSVSREKKESFPLTVTSAQKNPTAFYLCASSTRTSDEQFFGPGTRLTVL.

On this clone itself: Other DNA sequences in the same sample also yield this CDR3. The chain carries TRBV12-3 or TRBV12-4 and TRBJ1-2; possibly TRBD1 for D (5 bases). The V and J ends lost 4 bases and 0 bases respectively, with 6 bases between them. This CDR3 is 13 amino acids long. Here the CDR3 reads CASSSTANYGYTF. The CDR3, as DNA: TGTGCCAGCAGTTCGACAGCTAACTATGGCTACACCTTC.

V is TRBV6-6 and J is TRBJ2-7; 8 bases agree with TRBD2. Trimming removed 6 bases from V and 0 bases from J; junction bases left unmatched: 4. Looked up from germline, CDR1 is MNHNY and CDR2 is SVGAGI (reference sequence). The CDR3 loop spans 14 amino acids. CDR3 amino acids: CASSTSGSSYEQYV. As DNA, the CDR3 is TGTGCCAGCAGCACTAGCGGCAGCTCCTACGAGCAGTACGTC.

The chain is built from TRBV6-5 and TRBJ2-5; D is unclear. Between the trimmed V and J ends, which lost 7 bases and 4 bases, there was a span of 13 bases. Germline assignment: CDR1 MNHEY and CDR2 SVGAGI. CDR3 length: 13 amino acids. The DNA of the CDR3 is TGTGCCAGCAACTCAGCGCTCGGAGAGACCCAGTACTTC. Amino acid sequence: CASNSALGETQYF.

The chain employs TRBV11-2 and TRBJ1-6; a weak D match, TRBD1 (5 bases). The CDR3 is 15 residues long. V was cut by 0 bases and J by 8 bases, with 11 bases left in between. Germline V gives CDR1 SGHAT, CDR2 FQNNGV. CDR3 sequence (DNA): TGTGCCAGCAGCTTAGAGACAGCACCTTATTCACCCCTCCACTTT. This translates into CASSLETAPYSPLHF.

The V gene is TRBV19, the J gene TRBJ1-1, with a tentative D call TRBD1 (6 bases). The CDR3 has 16 amino acids. CDR1 and CDR2 from the germline V gene are LNHDA and SQIVND (reference sequence). The V gene lost 2 bases and the J gene lost 2 bases, with 15 bases spanning the gap. The CDR3: CASSILAGGGNTEAFF. In nucleotides, the CDR3 is TGTGCCAGTAGTATATTGGCGGGGGGGGGCAACACTGAAGCTTTCTTT.

The V gene is TRBV18, the J gene TRBJ2-5; no firm D call. V was trimmed by 4 bases and J by 5 bases, leaving 11 bases between them. The CDR3 extends over 13 amino acids. Germline lookup yields CDR1 KGHSH and CDR2 LQKENI. The CDR3: CASSRLGRETQYF. The CDR3 bases are TGTGCCAGCTCACGCCTAGGCCGGGAGACCCAGTACTTC.

This chain joins TRBV7-8 and TRBJ2-1; 7 positions match TRBD1. From germline, CDR1 is SGHVS and CDR2 FQNEAQ. J was trimmed by 0 bases and V by 5 bases; bases with no gene match: 4. The CDR3 runs 15 residues. Here the CDR3 reads CASSQGQFSYNEQFF. CDR3 sequence (DNA): TGTGCCAGCAGCCAGGGACAGTTCTCCTACAATGAGCAGTTCTTC.

This sequence joins TRBV18 and TRBJ1-5; unclear D gene. The CDR3 has 15 residues. V was shortened by 0 bases and J by 1 base, with 7 bases between the two germline ends. CDR1 KGHSH and CDR2 LQKENI come from the germline V gene. Here the CDR3 DNA reads TGTGCCAGCTCACCACCCCAGGCAAGCAATCAGCCCCAGCATTTT. This sequence encodes CASSPPQASNQPQHF.

The chain has TRBV4-2 and TRBJ2-1; 10 bases map to TRBD2. This CDR3 is 21 amino acids long. CDR1 is LGHNA and CDR2 is YNFKEQ in the germline V gene. Trimming removed 3 bases from V and 0 bases from J; junction bases left unmatched: 17. The CDR3 DNA is TGTGCCAGCAGCCATAAGCTCGGTCCTAGCGGGGGTCAAAGCTCCTACAATGAGCAGTTCTTC. Its translation is CASSHKLGPSGGQSSYNEQFF.

The chain couples TRBV11-2 to TRBJ2-5, with D possibly matching TRBD2 (6 bases). Looked up from germline, CDR1 is SGHAT and CDR2 is FQNNGV. The ends were cut back, 4 bases at V and 0 bases at J, with 9 bases in the middle. CDR3 size: 14 residues. CDR3 amino acids: CASSYRGNQETQYF. In DNA, the CDR3 is TGTGCCAGCAGCTACCGGGGGAACCAAGAGACCCAGTACTTC.

The chain joins TRBV3-1 (or the pseudogene TRBV3-2) to TRBJ1-1; 8 nucleotides agree with TRBD1. The CDR3 runs to 15 residues. Germline lookup yields CDR1 LGHDT and CDR2 YNNKEL (reference sequence). The junction had 9 bases not matched to a gene; V was cut back by 5 bases and J by 4 bases. The CDR3 coding sequence is TGTGCCAGCAGCTTCATTCAAACAGGGGGCACTGAAGCTTTCTTT. This translates into CASSFIQTGGTEAFF.

This clone was counted once. This chain uses TRBV6-5 with TRBJ1-2, with TRBD1 matching over 9 bases. Trimming at V came to 6 bases and at J to 2 bases, leaving 7 bases not matched to a gene. CDR1 and CDR2 from the germline V gene are MNHEY and SVGAGI. This CDR3 has 15 residues. The chain's CDR3 is CASSRPGTGNYGYTF. In DNA, the CDR3 is TGTGCCAGCAGCCGTCCCGGGACAGGGAACTATGGCTACACCTTC.

The chain couples TRBV19 to TRBJ2-3; D may be TRBD2 (6 bases). This CDR3 is 17 amino acids long. From germline, CDR1 is LNHDA and CDR2 SQIVND (reference sequence). V was shortened by 4 bases and J by 2 bases, with 19 bases between the two germline ends. This chain's CDR3 is CASSTFNPGLSTDTQYF. In DNA form, the CDR3 reads TGTGCCAGTAGTACATTCAATCCGGGACTCTCCACAGATACGCAGTATTTT.

This chain joins TRBV5-4 and TRBJ2-1, with TRBD2 identical over 13 bases. The germline CDR1 and CDR2 sequences are SGHNT and YYREEE (reference sequence). CDR3 length equals 17 residues. V shed 0 bases, J shed 7 bases, and the junction held 7 bases outside the gene matches. Here the CDR3 reads CASSLGGGTSGTNEQFF. As DNA, the CDR3 is TGTGCCAGCAGCTTGGGAGGGGGGACTAGCGGGACAAATGAGCAGTTCTTC.

The chain recombines TRBV3-1 (or the pseudogene TRBV3-2) with TRBJ2-7; 12 bases line up with TRBD2. This CDR3 has 14 residues. The J segment lost 3 bases and the V segment lost 4 bases, leaving 1 base of the junction unmatched. Looked up from germline, CDR1 is LGHDT and CDR2 is YNNKEL (reference sequence). CDR3: CASSPTSGGYEQYF. CDR3 coding DNA: TGTGCCAGCAGCCCGACTAGCGGGGGCTACGAGCAGTACTTC.

The chain couples TRBV10-3 to TRBJ1-1; 8 bases map to TRBD1. Looked up from germline, CDR1 is ENHRY and CDR2 is SYGVKD. CDR3 length: 15 residues. V was clipped by 7 bases and J by 4 bases; unmatched bases: 11. CDR3 nucleotide sequence: TGTGCCATCAACAGACAGGGGAGGGAAAGCACTGAAGCTTTCTTT. Translation: CAINRQGRESTEAFF.